Presented here are 26 T cell receptor beta chains from one specimen sequenced in a study of blood T cell repertoires in COVID-19. The table came from immunoSEQ multiplex PCR; TCRdb's copy has only in-frame clones and leaves some out. The table has approximately 530,000 clones, approximately 88% seen once. The sample taken for sequencing was peripheral blood. The origin of the receptors is a woman aged 45-59 years with COVID-19, enrolled during active disease.

The V and J genes are TRBV11-2 and TRBJ2-2; D possibly corresponds to TRBD2 (6 bases). Trimming removed 5 bases from V and 5 bases from J, with 9 bases in between. Germline CDR1 SGHAT, CDR2 FQNNGV. The CDR3 loop spans 13 amino acids. CDR3 amino acids: CASSPGDTGELFF. Written as DNA, the CDR3 is TGTGCCAGCAGCCCGGGAGATACCGGGGAGCTGTTTTTT. Full variable domain (outside the CDR3, taken from reference TRBV11-2 and TRBJ2-2): EAGVAQSPRYKIIEKRQSVAFWCNPISGHATLYWYQQILGQGPKLLIQFQNNGVVDDSQLPKDRFSAERLKGVDSTLKIQPAKLEDSAVYLCASSPGDTGELFFGEGSRLTVL.

The gene calls are TRBV2 and TRBJ1-5; no clear D. The V end lost 4 bases, the J end lost 0 bases, and 7 bases lay between the germline ends. This CDR3 spans 14 amino acids. Germline loops: CDR1 SNHLY, CDR2 FYNNEI. DNA for the CDR3: TGTGCCAGCAGTGGTTTGAGTAGCAATCAGCCCCAGCATTTT. The encoded protein is CASSGLSSNQPQHF.

The chain carries TRBV27 and TRBJ1-5; TRBD1 aligns across 10 bases. The CDR3 loop spans 18 amino acids. V shed 6 bases and J 0 bases; nucleotides not matched to a gene: 11. Germline CDR1 is MNHEY and CDR2 is SMNVEV (reference sequence). CDR3 nucleotides: TGTGCCAGCAGGCCTGGTTTCGGGACAGGGGATAGCAATCAGCCCCAGCATTTT. This sequence encodes CASRPGFGTGDSNQPQHF.

This chain joins TRBV7-2 and TRBJ2-3; D is undetermined. The CDR3 sequence is 15 residues long. Trimming shortened V by 9 bases and J by 4 bases, and 20 bases separated the two germline ends. CDR1 and CDR2 (germline): SGHTA, FQGNSA. The DNA for the CDR3 is TGTGCCAGTACCTCTATTGCGGCCTTCCCAGATACGCAGTATTTT. Its translation: CASTSIAAFPDTQYF.

The CDR3 bases are TGTGCCAGCAGCGGACTAGTCGAAGGCACAGATACGCAGTATTTT. It codes for CASSGLVEGTDTQYF. The gene calls are TRBV3-1 (or the pseudogene TRBV3-2) and TRBJ2-3; 7 bases align to TRBD2. The J segment lost 1 base and the V segment lost 5 bases, leaving 6 bases of the junction unmatched. Per the germline V gene, CDR1 is LGHDT and CDR2 is YNNKEL (reference sequence). CDR3 length: 15 residues.

V is TRBV11-3 and J is TRBJ2-1; 10 nucleotides line up with TRBD2. The J segment lost 5 bases and the V segment lost 5 bases, leaving 6 bases of the junction unmatched. The CDR3 extends over 15 amino acids. Germline V lookup: CDR1 SGHNT, CDR2 YENEEA. CDR3 nucleotide sequence: TGTGCCAGCAGCCACCTAGCGGGGGCCAACAATGAGCAGTTCTTC. It specifies CASSHLAGANNEQFF.

The rearrangement uses TRBV5-1 and TRBJ1-2; no definite D call. Germline V gene lookup returns CDR1 SGHRS and CDR2 YFSETQ. Trimming removed 4 bases at V and 8 bases at J, with 21 bases between. The CDR3 spans 15 residues. CDR3 loop: CASSASTQKPDGYTF. DNA of the CDR3: TGCGCCAGCAGCGCTTCGACACAGAAACCAGACGGCTACACCTTC.

The count of this clone is one. The chain has TRBV7-3 and TRBJ1-3, with D unclear. The V gene lost 5 bases and the J gene lost 0 bases, with 11 bases spanning the gap. The CDR3 runs 15 residues. Germline lookup yields CDR1 SGHTA and CDR2 FQGTGA. CDR3 sequence reads: CASSPSGSSGNTIYF. Here the CDR3 DNA reads TGTGCCAGCAGCCCCTCAGGTTCCTCTGGAAACACCATATATTTT.

V and J are TRBV11-2 and TRBJ2-3; 8 nucleotides agree with TRBD1. With 4 bases clipped from V and 3 bases from J, the junction kept 9 bases outside the gene matches. Per germline, CDR1 SGHAT and CDR2 FQNNGV. CDR3 size: 16 residues. The CDR3 nucleotides are TGTGCCAGCAGCTCACACAGGGGGGTTAGGACAGATACGCAGTATTTT. This translates into CASSSHRGVRTDTQYF. Using reference TRBV11-2 and TRBJ2-3 for the parts outside the CDR3, the full variable domain is EAGVAQSPRYKIIEKRQSVAFWCNPISGHATLYWYQQILGQGPKLLIQFQNNGVVDDSQLPKDRFSAERLKGVDSTLKIQPAKLEDSAVYLCASSSHRGVRTDTQYFGPGTRLTVL.

V usage is TRBV7-3 and J usage is TRBJ2-7; 9 bases match TRBD2. CDR3 length equals 15 residues. The V gene end was trimmed by 2 bases and the J gene end by 3 bases; junction bases not matched to a gene: 5. Germline V gives CDR1 SGHTA, CDR2 FQGTGA. CDR3 residues: CASSLGSGGRYEQYF. The CDR3 nucleotides read TGTGCCAGCAGCTTAGGTAGCGGGGGCCGCTACGAGCAGTACTTC.

The chain employs TRBV6-5 and TRBJ2-1; 15 bases are shared with TRBD2. CDR1 MNHEY and CDR2 SVGAGI come from the germline V gene. J gave up 12 bases and V 5 bases, and 8 bases lay outside the gene matches. CDR3 size: 15 residues. The DNA for the CDR3 is TGTGCCAGCAGTAGGACTAGCGGGGGGGCAGCGGCGCAGTTCTTC. This gives the protein CASSRTSGGAAAQFF.

V is TRBV6-5 and J is TRBJ1-5; D unclear. V gave up 6 bases and J gave up 4 bases, with 13 bases separating them. The germline gives CDR1 MNHEY, CDR2 SVGAGI. This CDR3 region has 14 residues. In nucleotides, the CDR3 is TGTGCCAGCAGGGGGAGTTTTTCAAATCAGCCCCAGCATTTT. Its protein product is CASRGSFSNQPQHF.

The gene calls are TRBV11-2 and TRBJ2-3; TRBD2 matches 8 bases. The CDR3 is 16 residues long. J lost 6 bases, V lost 4 bases, and 12 bases had no gene match. The germline gives CDR1 SGHAT, CDR2 FQNNGV. The CDR3 here is CASSYQRGRIADTQYF. The CDR3, as DNA: TGTGCCAGCAGCTACCAGCGGGGGAGGATTGCGGATACGCAGTATTTT.

The V gene is TRBV7-2, the J gene TRBJ1-2, with a tentative D call TRBD1 (6 bases). Germline values: CDR1 SGHTA, CDR2 FQGNSA. With 4 bases removed from V and 8 bases from J, the gap between germline ends came to 17 bases. The CDR3 runs 14 residues. CDR3 region: CASSSWARGDGYTF. CDR3 nucleotide sequence: TGTGCCAGCAGCTCTTGGGCCAGGGGAGACGGCTACACCTTC.

The chain joins TRBV11-3 to TRBJ2-5; D remains ambiguous. Trimming pared 0 bases from V and 5 bases from J, leaving 7 bases between. The CDR3 totals 13 residues. CDR1 is SGHNT, CDR2 YENEEA, per germline. The CDR3: CASSLDRVETQYF. In DNA form, the CDR3 reads TGTGCCAGCAGCTTAGATCGGGTCGAGACCCAGTACTTC.

V usage is TRBV9 and J usage is TRBJ2-7; 7 bases align to TRBD1. This CDR3 is 16 amino acids long. Germline CDR1 reads SGDLS; CDR2 reads YYNGEE. The V segment lost 2 bases and the J segment 6 bases; nucleotides outside the gene matches: 14. CDR3 in amino acids: CASSVEPGTEIGEQYF. DNA of the CDR3: TGTGCCAGCAGCGTTGAGCCCGGGACAGAAATCGGCGAGCAGTACTTC.

The chain joins TRBV6-4 to TRBJ2-2, with TRBD1 as a possible D gene (7 bases). CDR1 is MRHNA, CDR2 SNTAGT, per germline. The V end lost 4 bases, the J end lost 3 bases, and 18 bases lay between the germline ends. This CDR3 spans 17 amino acids. The DNA for the CDR3 is TGTGCCAGCAGTGCCGGGATCAGGGGGGTCGACACCGGGGAGCTGTTTTTT. Protein sequence: CASSAGIRGVDTGELFF.

This chain links TRBV6-5 with TRBJ2-7; a possible D gene is TRBD2 (7 bases). The CDR3 covers 13 residues. V lost 6 bases to trimming and J lost 7 bases, with 16 bases between them. Germline V lookup: CDR1 MNHEY, CDR2 SVGAGI. The CDR3 loop is CASRPGGQREQYF. The CDR3 DNA follows: TGTGCCAGCAGACCGGGGGGCCAGAGGGAGCAGTACTTC.

The chain couples TRBV5-1 to TRBJ2-7; D gene unclear. CDR1 and CDR2 (germline): SGHRS, YFSETQ. This CDR3 is 13 amino acids long. V was pared by 4 bases and J by 5 bases, with 13 bases between. Here the CDR3 reads CASSPRSADEQYF. In nucleotides, the CDR3 is TGCGCCAGCAGCCCTAGGTCGGCAGACGAGCAGTACTTC.

V is TRBV5-1 and J is TRBJ1-1; D not resolved. Trimming cost V 4 bases and J 1 base, with 8 bases left between them. The germline V gene has CDR1 SGHRS and CDR2 YFSETQ. This CDR3 comprises 13 residues. CDR3 in DNA: TGCGCCAGCAGCCTCGCGGAGAACACTGAAGCTTTCTTT. Translated: CASSLAENTEAFF.

The V and J genes are TRBV2 and TRBJ2-5; TRBD2 aligns across 16 bases. Losses at the gene ends were 3 bases for V and 5 bases for J; bases not matched to a gene: 15. Germline V gives CDR1 SNHLY, CDR2 FYNNEI. CDR3 size: 20 residues. As DNA, the CDR3 is TGTGCCAGCAGTGATCCGCCTCTTGGGACTAGCGGGGGGGCACCGGAGACCCAGTACTTC. It yields the protein CASSDPPLGTSGGAPETQYF.

V usage is TRBV19 and J usage is TRBJ1-1, with a possible D match to TRBD1 (6 bases). Germline V gene data show CDR1 as LNHDA and CDR2 as SQIVND (reference sequence). The CDR3 sequence is 11 residues long. Trimming cost V 3 bases and J 9 bases, with 8 bases left between them. The CDR3 region is CASSMGDKAFF. The CDR3 nucleotides are TGTGCCAGTAGTATGGGGGACAAAGCTTTCTTT. Full variable domain (missing parts from reference TRBV19 and TRBJ1-1): DGGITQSPKYLFRKEGQNVTLSCEQNLNHDAMYWYRQDPGQGLRLIYYSQIVNDFQKGDIAEGYSVSREKKESFPLTVTSAQKNPTAFYLCASSMGDKAFFGQGTRLTVV.

DNA of the CDR3: TGTGCCAGCAGCTTACCCCTGGCCAGCGGGGGAGGGGATACGCAGTATTTT. Its protein product is CASSLPLASGGGDTQYF. The chain carries TRBV7-8 and TRBJ2-3, with 8 bases that match TRBD2. J was trimmed by 6 bases and V by 2 bases; bases with no gene match: 13. The CDR3 sequence is 17 residues long. CDR1 is SGHVS, CDR2 FQNEAQ, per germline.

The rearrangement joins TRBV27 to TRBJ1-1; tentative D call: TRBD1 (5 bases). Per the germline V gene, CDR1 is MNHEY and CDR2 is SMNVEV (reference sequence). Trimming cost V 11 bases and J 0 bases, with 13 bases left between them. The CDR3 length is 13 residues. DNA for the CDR3: TGTGCCTCCGGGGGAGCTGTGAACACTGAAGCTTTCTTT. This codes for CASGGAVNTEAFF.

The genes are TRBV30 and TRBJ2-7; perhaps TRBD2 as D (5 bases). CDR1 GTSNPN and CDR2 SVGIG come from the germline V gene (reference sequence). The CDR3 consists of 15 residues. V dropped 0 bases and J dropped 0 bases, with 12 bases sitting between them. CDR3 nucleotides: TGTGCCTGGAGTGTAGGAGCGGTGAGCTCCTACGAGCAGTACTTC. It translates to CAWSVGAVSSYEQYF. The full variable domain, rest sourced from reference TRBV30 and TRBJ2-7, is SQTIHQWPATLVQPVGSPLSLECTVEGTSNPNLYWYRQAAGRGLQLLFYSVGIGQISSEVPQNLSASRPQDRQFILSSKKLLLSDSGFYLCAWSVGAVSSYEQYFGPGTRLTVT.

The rearrangement joins TRBV27 to TRBJ2-2; D ambiguous. The CDR3 runs 14 residues. V was trimmed by 7 bases and J by 0 bases, leaving 9 bases between them. The V gene's germline CDR1 is MNHEY and CDR2 SMNVEV (reference sequence). CDR3 residues: CASTDIANTGELFF. The DNA for the CDR3 is TGTGCCAGCACCGACATAGCGAACACCGGGGAGCTGTTTTTT.